These 9 T cell receptor beta chains were sequenced from one sample in a study of shared clonotypes between healthy human individuals. Clones were sequenced by immunoSEQ multiplex PCR, and TCRdb holds only the in-frame ones, with some missing. The sample holds about 520,000 clones, about 96% seen once. The sample comprised naive CD4+ T cells sorted from blood. Subset: CD45RA+ positively selected. All receptors come from a woman in her twenties or thirties in good health.

The V gene is TRBV2, the J gene TRBJ1-5, with 7 bases aligning to TRBD1. J lost 0 bases, V lost 4 bases, and 9 bases had no gene match. This CDR3 comprises 17 residues. The V gene's germline CDR1 is SNHLY and CDR2 FYNNEI. The DNA of the CDR3 is TGTGCCAGCAGTGGTCAGGGGGTCAAGGATAGCAATCAGCCCCAGCATTTT. Its translation is CASSGQGVKDSNQPQHF.

This chain links TRBV6-5 with TRBJ1-4; D unclear. Between the trimmed V and J ends, which lost 2 bases and 4 bases, there was a span of 5 bases. CDR1 MNHEY and CDR2 SVGAGI come from the germline V gene. This CDR3 is 13 amino acids long. DNA for the CDR3: TGTGCCAGCAGTTACGACCTTAATGAAAAACTGTTTTTT. Protein sequence: CASSYDLNEKLFF.

The rearrangement joins TRBV27 to TRBJ2-3, with 8 bases identical to TRBD2. The CDR3 spans 15 residues. The V gene's germline CDR1 is MNHEY and CDR2 SMNVEV (reference sequence). With 2 bases clipped from V and 7 bases from J, the junction kept 8 bases outside the gene matches. CDR3 in amino acids: CASSLAGLAGNTQYF. The CDR3 coding sequence is TGTGCCAGCAGTTTAGCCGGACTAGCTGGGAATACGCAGTATTTT.

This chain joins TRBV5-8 and TRBJ1-1; D is unclear. This CDR3 has 15 residues. CDR1 is SGHTS, CDR2 YDEGEE, per germline. V lost 4 bases and J lost 3, with 16 bases in between. The CDR3 sequence: CASSTHRGWDTEAFF. DNA for the CDR3: TGTGCCAGCAGCACTCACCGAGGTTGGGACACTGAAGCTTTCTTT. The whole variable domain, filled in from reference TRBV5-8 and TRBJ1-1, reads EAGVTQSPTHLIKTRGQQATLRCSPISGHTSVYWYQQALGLGLQFLLWYDEGEERNRGNFPPRFSGRQFPNYSSELNVNALELEDSALYLCASSTHRGWDTEAFFGQGTRLTVV.

This chain uses TRBV2 with TRBJ2-3; D call uncertain. The CDR3 loop spans 12 amino acids. Trimming removed 11 bases at V and 0 bases at J, with 9 bases between. Germline CDR1 and CDR2: SNHLY and FYNNEI. CDR3 amino acids: CAASASTDTQYF. The CDR3 DNA follows: TGTGCCGCCTCAGCAAGCACAGATACGCAGTATTTT.

For the CDR3, the DNA is TGTGCCAGCCAACAGGACGGGCGCAATGAGCAGTTCTTC. Protein sequence: CASQQDGRNEQFF. The rearrangement joins TRBV28 to TRBJ2-1, with D perhaps matching TRBD1 (5 bases). Trimming shortened V by 8 bases and J by 6 bases, and 14 bases separated the two germline ends. The CDR3 loop spans 13 amino acids. In germline, CDR1 is MDHEN, CDR2 SYDVKM. Full variable domain (rest looked up from reference TRBV28 and TRBJ2-1): DVKVTQSSRYLVKRTGEKVFLECVQDMDHENMFWYRQDPGLGLRLIYFSYDVKMKEKGDIPEGYSVSREKKERFSLILESASTNQTSMYLCASQQDGRNEQFFGPGTRLTVL.

The V gene is TRBV9, the J gene TRBJ2-5, with 16 bases matching TRBD2. Germline V gene lookup returns CDR1 SGDLS and CDR2 YYNGEE. The CDR3 covers 17 residues. Trimming removed 4 bases from V and 5 bases from J; junction bases left unmatched: 8. The CDR3 region has the DNA TGTGCCAGCAGCACTGGGACTAGCGGGAGGGCTCGGGAGACCCAGTACTTC. This sequence encodes CASSTGTSGRARETQYF. Full variable domain (rest looked up from reference TRBV9 and TRBJ2-5): DSGVTQTPKHLITATGQRVTLRCSPRSGDLSVYWYQQSLDQGLQFLIQYYNGEERAKGNILERFSAQQFPDLHSELNLSSLELGDSALYFCASSTGTSGRARETQYFGPGTRLLVL.

The chain carries TRBV6-5 and TRBJ2-3; D gene ambiguous. This CDR3 comprises 14 residues. Trimming took 6 bases from V and 7 from J, leaving 17 bases between them. Germline CDR1 MNHEY, CDR2 SVGAGI. The CDR3 here is CASSVEPRLYTQYF. DNA of the CDR3: TGTGCCAGCAGCGTGGAACCACGACTGTATACGCAGTATTTT.

The chain combines TRBV6-4 with TRBJ1-4; the match to TRBD1 covers 11 bases. The germline gives CDR1 MRHNA, CDR2 SNTAGT. The CDR3 length is 15 residues. With 0 bases clipped from V and 8 bases from J, the junction kept 2 bases outside the gene matches. The CDR3, as DNA: TGTGCCAGCAGTGACTCATGGACAGGGGGCGAAAAACTGTTTTTT. It codes for CASSDSWTGGEKLFF.